Sequencing of this T cell receptor beta chain was carried out in a study of blood T cells in healthy people across ages. Each donor had around 11 milliliters of peripheral blood drawn. Together with a sample-barcoded 5' primer, a J-beta primer mix was included in a second PCR lasting about 6 to 12 cycles. MiXCR, run by TCRdb on the 5' RACE reads, gives a single entry per CDR3 protein. In the table there are over 500,000 distinct CDR3 sequences, roughly a quarter of which are singletons. This clonotype was observed a handful of times. As yet, its antigen is unknown. Regarding the study as a whole: Unknown CMV status may confound age-related changes in expanded clones.

Per the germline V gene, CDR1 is SGDLS and CDR2 is YYNGEE. The CDR3 sequence is 16 residues long. The same sample was also studied in work on T cells of mothers and their children. From that report: Each child contributed about 3 million TCR beta CDR3 reads, while each mother contributed over 8 million.

Sequencing was performed on blood. The chain couples TRBV9 to TRBJ2-5; TRBD2 matches at 9 bases. The J call is uncertain, as TRBJ2-1 better fits the DNA end. This receptor was identified in a boy aged 2 to 9 in good health. The CDR3 region is CASSITGTSNHNEQFF. The CDR3 coding sequence is TGTGCCAGCAGCATAACCGGGACTAGCAATCACAATGAGCAGTTCTTC.